The clone carrying this T cell receptor beta chain has just a few counts. V was cut by 3 bases and J by 8 bases, with 17 bases left in between. The CDR3 has 15 residues. Per the germline V gene, CDR1 is SNHLY and CDR2 is FYNNEI. The sample's treatment: 19 received Ad26.COV2.S at low or high dose, single or two shots; about 5 received placebo; per-sample allocation not given. Day 63 following the first vaccine or placebo injection was when the samples were taken. An adult aged 18-55 years in Boston served as the donor. SARS-CoV-2 spike from the Wuhan strain was encoded by the vaccine, an Ad26 vector. The data are from a study of Ad26.COV2.S vaccination and SARS-CoV-2 variants. In the study overall: Participant was drawn from the COV1001 Ad26.COV2.S trial arm.

The assay was immunoSEQ multiplex PCR, and TCRdb's table has in-frame clones only and misses some. The table lists roughly 500,000 clones, 89% of them singletons. The chain links TRBV2 to TRBJ2-1, with D perhaps TRBD1 (5 bases). The specimen was peripheral blood, collected in a trial of Ad26.COV2.S vaccine versus placebo. The source of this sequence is a person aged 18-65 years who received the Ad26.COV2.S COVID-19 vaccine or a placebo. The CDR3, as DNA: TGTGCCAGCAGTGATTGGGCCAGCTGGGGCGATGAGCAGTTCTTC. As protein: CASSDWASWGDEQFF.